The source of this T cell receptor (beta chain) is a study of blood T cell repertoires in COVID-19. Overall study: COVID-19 samples from acute and convalescent phases originated in the United States, Italy and Spain. T cells, B-cell-depleted T cells, or PBMCs provided the cDNA or gDNA that served as material.

V lost 3 bases, J lost 3 bases, and 9 bases lay in between. CDR1 MNHEY and CDR2 SVGAGI come from the germline V gene. The CDR3 covers 14 residues. Original handling: From reference gene primer amplification, estimates of nucleated cell counts were derived. Sequenced by immunoSEQ multiplex PCR; TCRdb stores in-frame clones only, minus some. The V and J calls and clone size were taken over from that table, and D and trimming were inferred from the DNA. In the table there are approximately 200,000 clones, around 82% of which are singletons. The chain uses TRBV6-5 and TRBJ1-5; D is undetermined. The sequencing sample was made of peripheral blood. The sequence was obtained from a woman younger than 45 who had recovered from COVID-19. In DNA form, the CDR3 reads TGTGCCAGCAGTTATTCGGGAATCAATCAGCCCCAGCATTTT. The encoded protein is CASSYSGINQPQHF.